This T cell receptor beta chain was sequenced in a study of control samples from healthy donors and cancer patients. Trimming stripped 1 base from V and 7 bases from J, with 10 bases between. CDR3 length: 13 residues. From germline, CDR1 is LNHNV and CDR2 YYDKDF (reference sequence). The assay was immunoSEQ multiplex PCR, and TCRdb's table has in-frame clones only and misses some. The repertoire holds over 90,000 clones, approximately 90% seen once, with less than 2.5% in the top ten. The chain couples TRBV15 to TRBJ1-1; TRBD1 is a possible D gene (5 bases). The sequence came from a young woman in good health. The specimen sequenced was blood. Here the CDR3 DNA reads TGTGCCACCAGCAGAGGCCAGGGATTTGAAGCTTTCTTT. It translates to CATSRGQGFEAFF.